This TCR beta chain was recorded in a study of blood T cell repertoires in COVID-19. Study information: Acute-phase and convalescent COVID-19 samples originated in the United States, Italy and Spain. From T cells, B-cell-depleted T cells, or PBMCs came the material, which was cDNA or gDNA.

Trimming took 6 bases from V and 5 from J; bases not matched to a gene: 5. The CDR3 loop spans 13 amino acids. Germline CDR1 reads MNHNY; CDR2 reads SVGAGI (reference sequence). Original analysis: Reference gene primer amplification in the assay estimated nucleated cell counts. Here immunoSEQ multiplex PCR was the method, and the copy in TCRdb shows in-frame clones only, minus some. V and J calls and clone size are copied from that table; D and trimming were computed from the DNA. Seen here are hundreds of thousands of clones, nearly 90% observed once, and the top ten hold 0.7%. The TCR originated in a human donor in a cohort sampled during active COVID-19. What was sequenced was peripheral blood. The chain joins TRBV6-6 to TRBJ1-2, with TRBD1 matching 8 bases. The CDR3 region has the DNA TGTGCCAGCAGCCCCGACAGGGGTTATGGCTACACCTTC. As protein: CASSPDRGYGYTF.